In its sample, the clone carrying this TCR beta chain was seen many times. What it recognizes is unknown. The data were obtained in a study of early T cells in non-severe SARS-CoV-2 infection. With 6 bases removed from V and 0 bases from J, the gap between germline ends came to 27 bases. The CDR3 is made up of 19 amino acids. Germline CDR1 reads SQVTM; CDR2 reads ANQGSEA. Whole-study results and caveats: VDJdb matching skewed toward anti-spike CD8 responses, missing private and CD4 specificities.

One entry per CDR3 protein, called by TCRdb with MiXCR from the 5' RACE reads. The sample holds about 64,000 distinct CDR3 sequences; approximately 14% are singletons and the top ten take 4.2%. The clonotype was recovered from an adult who was a healthcare worker with PCR-confirmed SARS-CoV-2 infection or an uninfected control (not recorded which). Material for sequencing was whole blood. V and J are TRBV29-1 and TRBJ2-1; D possibly uses TRBD1 or TRBD2 (5 bases each). Written as DNA, the CDR3 is TGCAGCGTAGACCCGGGACCCAACTCGTATTCGCGCTCCTACAATGAGCAGTTCTTC. Protein: CSVDPGPNSYSRSYNEQFF.